This T cell receptor (beta chain) was recorded in a study of early T cells in non-severe SARS-CoV-2 infection. Study-level background: Sequencing of unsorted whole blood was done on bulk RNA, leaving chains unpaired.

Details on this clonotype: Its antigen is still unknown.

Whole-study results and caveats: Private and CD4 specificities were missed by VDJdb matching, skewed to anti-spike CD8.

TCRdb reprocessed the 5' RACE reads via MiXCR and lists one record per CDR3 protein. Seen here are about 49,000 distinct CDR3 sequences, about an eighth observed once, and the top ten hold 8.5% to 10%. Germline V gene data show CDR1 as MDHEN and CDR2 as SYDVKM. This CDR3 has 12 residues. V lost 10 bases and J 7 bases, leaving 14 bases between the germline ends. The sequenced material came from whole blood. The chain links TRBV28 to TRBJ1-5; D is unclear. The TCR was taken from an adult who was a healthcare worker with PCR-confirmed SARS-CoV-2 infection or an uninfected control (not recorded which). CDR3 amino acids: CATGEFWQPQHF. CDR3 nucleotides: TGTGCCACCGGGGAATTTTGGCAGCCCCAGCATTTT.